The 10 T cell receptor beta chains below all came from one sample that was sequenced in a study of CD8+ T cells in alopecia areata. Sequencing relied on a cDNA template that was reverse transcribed from extracted RNA. The repertoire was sequenced with immunoSEQ multiplex PCR; TCRdb's copy has only in-frame clones and lacks some. The table lists some 180,000 clones, about 61% of them singletons. Sequencing was carried out using CD8+ T cells sorted from blood. The receptor source for this set is a human donor in good health.

This clone appeared a few times. Other DNA sequences within the sample encode an identical CDR3. The chain links TRBV6-6 to TRBJ1-3; 8 bases line up with TRBD1. CDR1 is MNHNY, CDR2 SVGAGI, per germline (reference sequence). The CDR3 loop spans 14 amino acids. The trim removed 4 bases at V and 2 bases at J, leaving 1 base unmatched. CDR3 sequence (DNA): TGTGCCAGCAGTTTGGGACAGGCTGGAAACACCATATATTTT. Protein: CASSLGQAGNTIYF.

The chain uses TRBV13 and TRBJ1-1, with D perhaps matching TRBD1 (5 bases). The CDR3 is made up of 11 amino acids. Germline V lookup: CDR1 PRHDT, CDR2 FYEKMQ (reference sequence). V was trimmed by 9 bases and J by 7 bases, leaving 12 bases between them. The CDR3, as DNA: TGTGCCAGTGGGGGTGCGAATGAAGCTTTCTTT. This sequence encodes CASGGANEAFF.

This clone has only a few counts. V and J are TRBV5-5 and TRBJ1-1; weak D call: TRBD1 (5 bases). Germline-derived CDR1 and CDR2 are SGHKS and YYEKEE (reference sequence). Deletions cut 2 bases from V and 3 bases from J, with 11 bases between. The CDR3 is 14 amino acids. CDR3 loop: CASSFRDGYTEAFF. The DNA of the CDR3 is TGTGCCAGCAGCTTCCGGGACGGATACACTGAAGCTTTCTTT.

This clone was counted only a few times. The V and J genes are TRBV29-1 and TRBJ2-5; D possibly corresponds to TRBD1 (6 bases). The CDR3 totals 14 residues. Between the trimmed V and J ends, which lost 3 bases and 1 base, there was a span of 12 bases. Per the germline V gene, CDR1 is SQVTM and CDR2 is ANQGSEA. The CDR3 coding sequence is TGCAGCGTTGACCGGACAGATATCCAAGAGACCCAGTACTTC. Its translation is CSVDRTDIQETQYF. The whole variable domain, filled in from reference TRBV29-1 and TRBJ2-5, reads SAVISQKPSRDICQRGTSLTIQCQVDSQVTMMFWYRQQPGQSLTLIATANQGSEATYESGFVIDKFPISRPNLTFSTLTVSNMSPEDSSIYLCSVDRTDIQETQYFGPGTRLLVL.

Points on this clone: The same CDR3 can be traced to other DNA sequences in this sample. The V gene is TRBV4-1, the J gene TRBJ2-7; D remains unclear. The CDR3 is 12 amino acids. Germline CDR1 and CDR2: MGHRA and YSYEKL. Trimming cost V 1 base and J 3 bases, with 4 bases left between them. Here the CDR3 DNA reads TGCGCCAGCAGCCAAGTGGGCTACGAGCAGTACTTC. As protein: CASSQVGYEQYF.

V usage is TRBV7-2 and J usage is TRBJ2-7, with a possible D match to TRBD2 (5 bases). Looked up from germline, CDR1 is SGHTA and CDR2 is FQGNSA. This CDR3 is built from 15 residues. V was shortened by 1 base and J by 0 bases, with 10 bases between the two germline ends. CDR3 coding DNA: TGTGCCAGCAGCTTAGAGGTCGCGGGCTCCTACGAGCAGTACTTC. This encodes CASSLEVAGSYEQYF. Full variable domain (remainder filled in from reference TRBV7-2 and TRBJ2-7): GAGVSQSPSNKVTEKGKDVELRCDPISGHTALYWYRQSLGQGLEFLIYFQGNSAPDKSGLPSDRFSAERTGGSVSTLTIQRTQQEDSAVYLCASSLEVAGSYEQYFGPGTRLTVT.

This rearrangement joins TRBV6-1 to TRBJ2-1, with unresolved D. The CDR3 loop spans 14 amino acids. Germline V gives CDR1 MNHNS, CDR2 SASEGT. Trimming left V 6 bases short and J 0 bases short, with 9 bases between. DNA for the CDR3: TGTGCCAGCAGCCCCAGCGTCTCCTACAATGAGCAGTTCTTC. Its translation is CASSPSVSYNEQFF.

V gene TRBV19 combines with J gene TRBJ2-5, with 8 bases fitting TRBD2. Germline V lookup: CDR1 LNHDA, CDR2 SQIVND (reference sequence). V dropped 3 bases and J dropped 0; count of bases not matched to a gene: 9. The CDR3 consists of 17 residues. CDR3 amino acids: CASSITAGGLYQETQYF. CDR3 coding DNA: TGTGCCAGTAGTATTACGGCGGGGGGACTGTACCAAGAGACCCAGTACTTC. The variable domain in full, with the rest retrieved from reference TRBV19 and TRBJ2-5, is DGGITQSPKYLFRKEGQNVTLSCEQNLNHDAMYWYRQDPGQGLRLIYYSQIVNDFQKGDIAEGYSVSREKKESFPLTVTSAQKNPTAFYLCASSITAGGLYQETQYFGPGTRLLVL.

In its sample, this clone was seen a few times. V and J are TRBV5-8 and TRBJ1-2; D gene uncertain. This CDR3 comprises 15 residues. Trimming took 0 bases from V and 6 from J, leaving 15 bases between them. Germline CDR1 SGHTS, CDR2 YDEGEE. The CDR3 loop is CASSLVPRTHDGYTF. Written as DNA, the CDR3 is TGTGCCAGCAGCTTGGTCCCCAGAACGCACGATGGCTACACCTTC.

The chain is built from TRBV4-2 and TRBJ2-5; tentatively, D is TRBD1 or TRBD2 (6 bases each). This CDR3 is built from 14 residues. V dropped 0 bases and J dropped 4 bases, with 9 bases sitting between them. From germline, CDR1 is LGHNA and CDR2 YNFKEQ. The CDR3 sequence is CASSQDGGSETQYF. CDR3 in DNA: TGTGCCAGCAGCCAAGACGGGGGCTCAGAGACCCAGTACTTC.